The subject of this entry is one T cell receptor (beta chain). The data were obtained in a study of T cell changes during pregnancy in multiple sclerosis. The V gene's germline CDR1 is ENHRY and CDR2 SYGVKD. The CDR3 spans 11 residues. Unmatched junction bases numbered 0, after V lost 9 bases and J lost 5 bases. The repertoire was sequenced with immunoSEQ multiplex PCR; TCRdb's copy has only in-frame clones and lacks some. The table lists some 50,000 clones, about 90% of them singletons, with roughly 1.5% in the top ten. The input for sequencing was peripheral blood, taken in the first trimester of pregnancy. V gene TRBV10-3 combines with J gene TRBJ2-1; TRBD2 matches at 8 bases. This TCR was recovered from a female donor in good health, enrolled as a control in a pregnancy study. Written as DNA, the CDR3 is TGTGCCATAGCGGGAGACAATGAGCAGTTCTTC. As protein: CAIAGDNEQFF.